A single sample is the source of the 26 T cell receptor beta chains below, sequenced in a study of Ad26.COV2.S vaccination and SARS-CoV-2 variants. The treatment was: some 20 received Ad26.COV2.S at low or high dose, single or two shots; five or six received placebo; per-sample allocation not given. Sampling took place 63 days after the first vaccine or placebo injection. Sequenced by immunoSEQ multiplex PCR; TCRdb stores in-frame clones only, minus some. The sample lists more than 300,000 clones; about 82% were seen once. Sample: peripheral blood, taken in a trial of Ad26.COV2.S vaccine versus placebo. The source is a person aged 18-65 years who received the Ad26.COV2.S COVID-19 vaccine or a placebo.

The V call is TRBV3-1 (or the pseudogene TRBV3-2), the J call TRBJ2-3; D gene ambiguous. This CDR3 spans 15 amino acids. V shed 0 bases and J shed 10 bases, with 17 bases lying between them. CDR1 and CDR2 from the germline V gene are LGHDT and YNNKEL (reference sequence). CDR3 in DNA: TGTGCCAGCAGCCAAGATCAACGGCGGAATTTACCGCAGTATTTT. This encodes CASSQDQRRNLPQYF.

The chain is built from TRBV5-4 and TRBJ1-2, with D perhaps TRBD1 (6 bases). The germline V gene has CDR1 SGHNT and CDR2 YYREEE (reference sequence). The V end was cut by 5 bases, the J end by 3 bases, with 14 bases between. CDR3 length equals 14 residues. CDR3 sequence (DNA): TGTGCCAGCAGTCGTGACAGGTGGGACTATGGCTACACCTTC. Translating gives CASSRDRWDYGYTF.

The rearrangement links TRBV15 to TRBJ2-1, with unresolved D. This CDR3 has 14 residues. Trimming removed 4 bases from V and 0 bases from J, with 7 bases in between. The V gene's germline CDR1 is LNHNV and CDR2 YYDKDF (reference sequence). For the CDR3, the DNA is TGTGCCACCAGCAAAACACGCTCCTACAATGAGCAGTTCTTC. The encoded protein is CATSKTRSYNEQFF.

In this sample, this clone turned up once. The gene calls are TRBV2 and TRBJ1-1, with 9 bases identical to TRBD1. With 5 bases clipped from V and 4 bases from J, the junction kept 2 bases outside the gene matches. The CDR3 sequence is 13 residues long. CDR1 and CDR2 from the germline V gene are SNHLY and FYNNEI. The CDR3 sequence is CASSSTGGTEAFF. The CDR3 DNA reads TGTGCCAGCAGTTCGACAGGGGGCACTGAAGCTTTCTTT. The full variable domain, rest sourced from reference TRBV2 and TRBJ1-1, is EPEVTQTPSHQVTQMGQEVILRCVPISNHLYFYWYRQILGQKVEFLVSFYNNEISEKSEIFDDQFSVERPDGSNFTLKIRSTKLEDSAMYFCASSSTGGTEAFFGQGTRLTVV.

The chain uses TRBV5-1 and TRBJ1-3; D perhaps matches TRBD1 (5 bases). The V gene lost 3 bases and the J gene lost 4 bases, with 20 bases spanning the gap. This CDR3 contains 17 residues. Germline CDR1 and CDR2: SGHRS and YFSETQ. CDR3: CASSSLDSSKAGNTIYF. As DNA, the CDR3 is TGCGCCAGCAGCTCGCTCGACAGTTCCAAGGCCGGAAACACCATATATTTT.

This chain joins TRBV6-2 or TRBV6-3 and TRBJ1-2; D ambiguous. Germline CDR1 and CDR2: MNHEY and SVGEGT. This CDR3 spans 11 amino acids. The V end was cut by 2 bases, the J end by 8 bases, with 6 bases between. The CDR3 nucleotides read TGTGCCAGCAGTTACGGAGGGGGCTACACCTTC. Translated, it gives CASSYGGGYTF.

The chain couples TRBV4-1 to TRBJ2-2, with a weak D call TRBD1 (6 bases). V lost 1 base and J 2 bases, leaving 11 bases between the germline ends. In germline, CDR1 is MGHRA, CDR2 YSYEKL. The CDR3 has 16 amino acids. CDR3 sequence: CASSQVQGGNTGELFF. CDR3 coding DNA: TGCGCCAGCAGCCAAGTACAGGGTGGTAACACCGGGGAGCTGTTTTTT.

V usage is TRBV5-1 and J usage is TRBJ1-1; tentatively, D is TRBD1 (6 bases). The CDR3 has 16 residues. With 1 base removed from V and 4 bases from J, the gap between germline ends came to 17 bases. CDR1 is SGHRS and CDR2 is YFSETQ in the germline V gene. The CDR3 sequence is CASSLYVGAAFTEAFF. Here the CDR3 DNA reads TGCGCCAGCAGCTTGTATGTGGGGGCGGCGTTCACTGAAGCTTTCTTT.

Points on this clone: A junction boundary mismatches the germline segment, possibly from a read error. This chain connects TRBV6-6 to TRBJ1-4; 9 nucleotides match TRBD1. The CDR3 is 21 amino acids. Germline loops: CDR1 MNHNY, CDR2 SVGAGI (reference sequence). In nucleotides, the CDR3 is TGTGCCAGCAGCTACTCAGCTCGGGGACAGGGTTTGGGGGATAGGAGGGAAAAACTGTTTTTT. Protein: CASSYSARGQGLGDRREKLFF.

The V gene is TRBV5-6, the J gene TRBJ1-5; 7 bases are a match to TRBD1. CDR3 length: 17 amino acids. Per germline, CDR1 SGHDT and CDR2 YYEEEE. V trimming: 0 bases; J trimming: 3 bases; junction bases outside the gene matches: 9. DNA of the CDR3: TGTGCCAGCAGCTTGGGCGGAGGGGGCGGAATCAATCAGCCCCAGCATTTT. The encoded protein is CASSLGGGGGINQPQHF.

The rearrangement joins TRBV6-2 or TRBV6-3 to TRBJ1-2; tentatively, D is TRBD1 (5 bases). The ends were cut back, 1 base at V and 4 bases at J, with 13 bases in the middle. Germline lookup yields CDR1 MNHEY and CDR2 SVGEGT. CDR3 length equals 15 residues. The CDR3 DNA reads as TGTGCCAGCAGTTACTTCGGGGCGTGGGGCTATGGCTACACCTTC. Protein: CASSYFGAWGYGYTF.

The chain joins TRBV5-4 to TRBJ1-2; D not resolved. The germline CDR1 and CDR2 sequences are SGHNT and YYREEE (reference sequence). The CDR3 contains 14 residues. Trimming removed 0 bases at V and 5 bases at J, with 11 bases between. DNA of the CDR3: TGTGCCAGCAGCTTGGCTCAGGAGTTTTATGGCTACACCTTC. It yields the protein CASSLAQEFYGYTF.

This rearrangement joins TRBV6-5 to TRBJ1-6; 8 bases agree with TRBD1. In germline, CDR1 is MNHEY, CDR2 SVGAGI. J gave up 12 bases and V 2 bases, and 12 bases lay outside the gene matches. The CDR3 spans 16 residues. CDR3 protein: CASSYTRQGYVQPLHF. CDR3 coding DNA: TGTGCCAGCAGTTACACCCGACAGGGGTACGTTCAACCCCTCCACTTT.

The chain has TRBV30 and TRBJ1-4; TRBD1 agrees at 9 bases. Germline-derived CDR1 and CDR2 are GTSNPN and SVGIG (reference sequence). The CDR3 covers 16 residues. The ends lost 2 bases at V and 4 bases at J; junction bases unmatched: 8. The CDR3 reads CAWSRDRVGGNEKLFF. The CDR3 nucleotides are TGTGCCTGGAGTCGGGACAGGGTCGGTGGTAATGAAAAACTGTTTTTT.

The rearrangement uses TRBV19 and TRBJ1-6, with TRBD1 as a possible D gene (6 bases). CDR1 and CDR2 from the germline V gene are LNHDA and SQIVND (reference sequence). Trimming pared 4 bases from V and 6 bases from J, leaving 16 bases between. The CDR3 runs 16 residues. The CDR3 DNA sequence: TGTGCCAGTAGTAGCCAAGGGGGGCTGATTAATTCACCCCTCCACTTT. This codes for CASSSQGGLINSPLHF.

CDR3 protein: CASSLGHSGGPQGYTF. The DNA of the CDR3 is TGCGCCAGCAGCCTAGGACACTCGGGGGGGCCTCAAGGCTACACCTTC. V usage is TRBV4-1 and J usage is TRBJ1-2; a weak D match, TRBD1 (6 bases). Germline CDR1 is MGHRA and CDR2 is YSYEKL. Between the trimmed V and J ends, which lost 4 bases and 8 bases, there was a span of 23 bases. The length of the CDR3 is 16 residues.

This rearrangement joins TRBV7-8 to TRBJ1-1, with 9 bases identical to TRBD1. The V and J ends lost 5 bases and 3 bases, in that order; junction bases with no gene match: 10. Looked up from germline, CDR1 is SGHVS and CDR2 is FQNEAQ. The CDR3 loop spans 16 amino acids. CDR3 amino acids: CASSAHRDRVDTEAFF. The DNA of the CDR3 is TGTGCCAGCAGCGCCCACCGGGACAGGGTGGACACTGAAGCTTTCTTT. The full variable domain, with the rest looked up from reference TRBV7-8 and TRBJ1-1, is GAGVSQSPRYKVAKRGQDVALRCDPISGHVSLFWYQQALGQGPEFLTYFQNEAQLDKSGLPSDRFFAERPEGSVSTLKIQRTQQEDSAVYLCASSAHRDRVDTEAFFGQGTRLTVV.

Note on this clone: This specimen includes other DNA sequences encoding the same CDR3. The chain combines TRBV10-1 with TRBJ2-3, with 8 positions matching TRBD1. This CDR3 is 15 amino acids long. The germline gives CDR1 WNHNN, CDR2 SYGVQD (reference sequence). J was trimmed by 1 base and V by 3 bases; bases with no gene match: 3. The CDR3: CASSDPQGGTDTQYF. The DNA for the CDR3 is TGCGCCAGCAGTGACCCACAGGGGGGCACAGATACGCAGTATTTT.

The CDR3 spells CASPGGVNYGYTF. Here the CDR3 DNA reads TGTGCCAGCCCAGGAGGGGTAAACTATGGCTACACCTTC. This chain connects TRBV7-2 to TRBJ1-2, with D tentatively TRBD1 (5 bases). Germline values: CDR1 SGHTA, CDR2 FQGNSA. Trimming took 8 bases from V and 2 from J, leaving 12 bases between them. This CDR3 spans 13 amino acids.

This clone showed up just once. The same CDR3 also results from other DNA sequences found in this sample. CDR3: CASSLAGTDTQYF. CDR3 nucleotides: TGTGCCAGCAGCTTGGCCGGCACAGATACGCAGTATTTT. The chain combines TRBV5-4 with TRBJ2-3, with unresolved D. CDR3 length: 13 residues. CDR1 is SGHNT, CDR2 YYREEE, per germline (reference sequence). V gave up 0 bases and J gave up 1 base, with 3 bases separating them.

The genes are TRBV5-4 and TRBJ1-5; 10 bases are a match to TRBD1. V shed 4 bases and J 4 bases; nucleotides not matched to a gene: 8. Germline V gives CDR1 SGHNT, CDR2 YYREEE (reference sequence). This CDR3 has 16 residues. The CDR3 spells CASSTTGGSINQPQHF. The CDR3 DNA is TGTGCCAGCAGCACGACAGGGGGCTCAATAAATCAGCCCCAGCATTTT.

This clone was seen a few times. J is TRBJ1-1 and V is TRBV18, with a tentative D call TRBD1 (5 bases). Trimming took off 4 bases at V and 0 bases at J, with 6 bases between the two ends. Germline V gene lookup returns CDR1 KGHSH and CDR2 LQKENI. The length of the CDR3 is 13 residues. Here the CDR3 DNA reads TGTGCCAGCTCACAACAGGTGAACACTGAAGCTTTCTTT. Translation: CASSQQVNTEAFF.

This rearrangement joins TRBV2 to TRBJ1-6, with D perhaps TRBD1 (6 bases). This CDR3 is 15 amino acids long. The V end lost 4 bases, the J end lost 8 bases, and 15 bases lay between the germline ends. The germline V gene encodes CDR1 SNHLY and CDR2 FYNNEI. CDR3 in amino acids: CASSVTGLWDSPLHF. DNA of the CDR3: TGTGCCAGCAGTGTGACAGGCCTTTGGGATTCACCCCTCCACTTT.

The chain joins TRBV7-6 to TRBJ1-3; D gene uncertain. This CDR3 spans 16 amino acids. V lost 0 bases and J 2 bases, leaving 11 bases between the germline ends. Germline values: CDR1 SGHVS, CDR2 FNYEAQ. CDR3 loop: CASSLAPSLTGNTIYF. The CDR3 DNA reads TGTGCCAGCAGCTTAGCCCCTAGCTTGACTGGAAACACCATATATTTT.

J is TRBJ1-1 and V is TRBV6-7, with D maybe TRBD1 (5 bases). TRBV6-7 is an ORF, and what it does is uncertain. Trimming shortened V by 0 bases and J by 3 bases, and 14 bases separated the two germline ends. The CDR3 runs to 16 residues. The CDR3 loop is CASSYSGHRGDTEAFF. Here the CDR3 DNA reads TGTGCCAGCAGTTACTCCGGACACCGGGGGGACACTGAAGCTTTCTTT.

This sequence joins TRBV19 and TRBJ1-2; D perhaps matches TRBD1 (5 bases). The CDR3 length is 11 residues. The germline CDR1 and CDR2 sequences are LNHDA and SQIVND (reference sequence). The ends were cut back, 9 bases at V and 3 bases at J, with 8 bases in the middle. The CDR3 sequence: CASTTDYGYTF. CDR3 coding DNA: TGTGCCAGCACGACAGACTATGGCTACACCTTC.